This T cell receptor beta chain was sequenced in a study of cytomegalovirus exposure and HLA in healthy donors. Study details: The approximately 120 validation repertoires used the same platform as the 650 to 850 first-cohort repertoires, a later analysis reported. Whole-study results and caveats: The study designated around 150 TCR beta chains cytomegalovirus-associated.

Separate from the roughly 670-subject first cohort, the roughly 120-subject validation cohort was the one that the donors belonged to. V lost 4 bases and J 4 bases, leaving 14 bases between the germline ends. The germline gives CDR1 SGHNT, CDR2 YYREEE (reference sequence). CDR3 length: 14 residues. The method was immunoSEQ multiplex PCR; TCRdb's version includes in-frame clones alone and lacks a portion of them. The sample consists of 170,000 or so clones, 80% to 85% of them appearing once. A word on this clone: Antigen: not known.

The sample comprised PBMCs. The V call is TRBV5-4, the J call TRBJ1-2; a weak D match, TRBD1 (6 bases). This sequence originates from a woman aged 18-29 years in good health and CMV-seropositive. This CDR3 is CASSLPMDSYGYTF. In nucleotides, the CDR3 is TGTGCCAGCAGCCTACCTATGGACAGCTATGGCTACACCTTC. Based on the CDR3 plus reference TRBV5-4 and TRBJ1-2, the full variable domain is ETGVTQSPTHLIKTRGQQVTLRCSSQSGHNTVSWYQQALGQGPQFIFQYYREEENGRGNFPPRFSGLQFPNYSSELNVNALELDDSALYLCASSLPMDSYGYTFGSGTRLTVV.